This passage covers 19 T cell receptor beta chains from one sample sequenced in a study of T cell responses to AZD1222 COVID-19 vaccine (dated by TCRdb to about 2021). The label giving this sample's time point can be read as: baseline before first vaccination. Library method: the immunoSEQ multiplex PCR assay. TCRdb limited this immuneACCESS table to in-frame rearrangements with V and J called. A share of clones is missing; checked studies link under half to unresolved V genes, and the rest is unexplained. The sample includes 200,000 or so clones, with about 94% observed a single time. The ten largest account for 9.2% of the sample. The source material was peripheral blood, sampled on day 0 of AZD1222 vaccination. These receptors originate from an adult in good health.

V and J are TRBV7-9 and TRBJ2-7, with D possibly TRBD1 on 5 matching bases. This CDR3 has 15 amino acids. Trimming left V 0 bases short and J 4 bases short, with 13 bases between. Germline CDR1 is SEHNR and CDR2 is FQNEAQ (reference sequence). The CDR3 DNA sequence: TGTGCCAGCAGCTTAGCGCAGGGCCATTTTTACGAGCAGTACTTC. It translates to CASSLAQGHFYEQYF.

The chain uses TRBV4-1 and TRBJ1-6; tentative D call: TRBD1 (5 bases). The CDR3 totals 17 residues. Germline lookup yields CDR1 MGHRA and CDR2 YSYEKL. The V end lost 0 bases, the J end lost 5 bases, and 14 bases lay between the germline ends. The CDR3 reads CASSQDPLSGDNSPLHF. The CDR3 DNA reads TGCGCCAGCAGCCAAGACCCGTTATCGGGGGATAATTCACCCCTCCACTTT.

The CDR3 here is CASSYWGTSGSQTDTQYF. DNA for the CDR3: TGTGCCAGCAGTTACTGGGGGACTAGCGGGAGTCAAACAGATACGCAGTATTTT. The chain links TRBV27 to TRBJ2-3; 14 nucleotides line up with TRBD2. The germline gives CDR1 MNHEY, CDR2 SMNVEV (reference sequence). The CDR3 length is 18 residues. The ends lost 4 bases at V and 3 bases at J; junction bases unmatched: 9.

V and J are TRBV9 and TRBJ1-1, with 7 bases lining up with TRBD1. The CDR3 totals 15 residues. CDR1 and CDR2 (germline): SGDLS, YYNGEE. J gave up 3 bases and V 4 bases, and 9 bases lay outside the gene matches. Written as DNA, the CDR3 is TGTGCCAGCAGCCCCGGACAGGATCTTGACACTGAAGCTTTCTTT. This gives the protein CASSPGQDLDTEAFF.

The chain combines TRBV7-2 with TRBJ2-1, with 7 positions matching TRBD2. CDR3 length: 14 amino acids. V was clipped by 6 bases and J by 8 bases; unmatched bases: 10. From germline, CDR1 is SGHTA and CDR2 FQGNSA. The CDR3 loop is CASSLRAGYDEQFF. CDR3 in DNA: TGTGCCAGCAGTTTAAGAGCGGGATATGATGAGCAGTTCTTC.

The chain employs TRBV29-1 and TRBJ2-2; tentatively, D is TRBD1 or TRBD2 (6 bases each). The length of the CDR3 is 14 residues. V was cut by 4 bases and J by 6 bases, with 15 bases left in between. Per the germline V gene, CDR1 is SQVTM and CDR2 is ANQGSEA. CDR3 protein: CSVALIRGPGELFF. The CDR3 DNA sequence: TGCAGCGTTGCCCTGATCCGGGGGCCCGGGGAGCTGTTTTTT.

The chain carries TRBV5-6 and TRBJ1-1, with 11 bases matching TRBD1. Germline values: CDR1 SGHDT, CDR2 YYEEEE. CDR3 length equals 19 residues. Trimming took 0 bases from V and 6 from J; bases not matched to a gene: 16. This CDR3 reads CASSLEIFGQGANRAEAFF. CDR3 nucleotides: TGTGCCAGCAGCTTGGAGATTTTCGGACAGGGGGCAAATCGGGCTGAAGCTTTCTTT.

The rearrangement links TRBV5-1 to TRBJ2-1; D unclear. V dropped 4 bases and J dropped 0 bases, with 11 bases sitting between them. The CDR3 covers 15 residues. Germline lookup yields CDR1 SGHRS and CDR2 YFSETQ. For the CDR3, the DNA is TGCGCCAGCAGCCCAACTACGAGCTCCTACAATGAGCAGTTCTTC. Protein: CASSPTTSSYNEQFF.

This clone was picked up one time. The chain couples TRBV5-5 to TRBJ2-7, with a tentative D call TRBD1 (8 bases). V shed 3 bases and J shed 7 bases, with 17 bases lying between them. CDR1 is SGHKS and CDR2 is YYEKEE in the germline V gene (reference sequence). The CDR3 spans 14 residues. The CDR3 sequence: CASSWEGQAREQYF. The CDR3 DNA reads as TGTGCCAGCAGCTGGGAGGGACAGGCAAGGGAGCAGTACTTC. The complete variable domain, with remaining parts taken from reference TRBV5-5 and TRBJ2-7, reads DAGVTQSPTHLIKTRGQQVTLRCSPISGHKSVSWYQQVLGQGPQFIFQYYEKEERGRGNFPDRFSARQFPNYSSELNVNALLLGDSALYLCASSWEGQAREQYFGPGTRLTVT.

This sequence joins TRBV7-9 and TRBJ2-3, with D unclear. This CDR3 comprises 12 residues. Per germline, CDR1 SEHNR and CDR2 FQNEAQ (reference sequence). V shed 7 bases and J shed 5 bases, with 10 bases lying between them. The CDR3 protein is CASTDNRDTQYF. The DNA for the CDR3 is TGTGCCAGCACAGACAACCGAGATACGCAGTATTTT.

This chain uses TRBV27 with TRBJ1-2, with 9 nucleotides matching TRBD1. V dropped 5 bases and J dropped 7; count of bases not matched to a gene: 11. CDR3 size: 15 residues. Germline-derived CDR1 and CDR2 are MNHEY and SMNVEV (reference sequence). In DNA form, the CDR3 reads TGTGCCAGCAGTCCTCAGGGGACAGGGTACTCTGGCTACACCTTC. It yields the protein CASSPQGTGYSGYTF.

The chain has TRBV15 and TRBJ1-5; tentatively, D is TRBD1 (5 bases). The length of the CDR3 is 14 residues. CDR1 is LNHNV, CDR2 YYDKDF, per germline (reference sequence). Trimming stripped 0 bases from V and 3 bases from J, with 6 bases between. The CDR3 nucleotides read TGTGCCACCAGCAGAGACAGGGTCAATCAGCCCCAGCATTTT. Amino acid sequence: CATSRDRVNQPQHF.

The chain is built from TRBV5-1 and TRBJ1-6; TRBD1 agrees at 10 bases. From germline, CDR1 is SGHRS and CDR2 YFSETQ. The V segment lost 1 base and the J segment 7 bases; nucleotides outside the gene matches: 2. CDR3 length: 15 residues. CDR3: CASSLWDRGNSPLHF. Here the CDR3 DNA reads TGCGCCAGCAGCTTGTGGGACAGGGGAAATTCACCCCTCCACTTT.

This clone was recorded only once. This chain joins TRBV4-3 and TRBJ2-7; D remains ambiguous. Germline CDR1 LGHNA, CDR2 YSLEER. Deletions cut 1 base from V and 2 bases from J, with 15 bases between. The CDR3 has 16 residues. Here the CDR3 reads CASSQASRLQAYEQYF. In DNA, the CDR3 is TGCGCCAGCAGCCAAGCGTCCAGGTTGCAGGCCTACGAGCAGTACTTC.

V and J are TRBV13 and TRBJ1-6; D remains ambiguous. The CDR3 contains 14 residues. Germline V CDR1 and CDR2: PRHDT, FYEKMQ (reference sequence). The V and J ends lost 5 bases and 10 bases respectively, with 15 bases between them. The CDR3 spells CASSTMVPGSPLHF. The CDR3 region has the DNA TGTGCCAGCAGCACGATGGTCCCGGGGTCACCCCTCCACTTT.

This chain connects TRBV28 to TRBJ2-7; D not certain. Trimming pared 1 base from V and 7 bases from J, leaving 8 bases between. Germline-derived CDR1 and CDR2 are MDHEN and SYDVKM. The length of the CDR3 is 12 residues. CDR3 DNA sequence: TGTGCCAGCAGTTTATTGAGAGTAGAGCAGTACTTC. Its protein is CASSLLRVEQYF.

The genes are TRBV5-4 and TRBJ2-7; D ambiguous. Trimming took 6 bases from V and 2 from J, leaving 6 bases between them. CDR1 SGHNT and CDR2 YYREEE come from the germline V gene (reference sequence). The CDR3 is made up of 11 amino acids. In DNA, the CDR3 is TGTGCCAGCACTGTTACCTACGAGCAGTACTTC. It specifies CASTVTYEQYF.

V and J are TRBV12-1 and TRBJ2-1; the D segment call TRBD1 is taken from the table without a DNA check. TRBV12-1 is a pseudogene segment. This CDR3 region has 18 residues. Here the CDR3 DNA reads TGTGCCAGCAGCTTTGCGCAACGGGACAGGTGGTCCCACAATGAGCAGTTCTTC. It yields the protein CASSFAQRDRWSHNEQFF.

The chain employs TRBV28 and TRBJ2-1; D gene ambiguous. CDR1 MDHEN and CDR2 SYDVKM come from the germline V gene. V lost 1 base and J 7 bases, leaving 11 bases between the germline ends. The CDR3 loop spans 14 amino acids. This CDR3 reads CASSLSASQNEQFF. The CDR3 DNA reads as TGTGCCAGCAGTTTATCAGCTAGTCAGAATGAGCAGTTCTTC.